This TCR beta chain was sequenced during a study of blood T cell repertoires in COVID-19. How the authors handled the data: Amplification from reference gene primers served as the basis for estimated nucleated cell counts. TCRdb's table, derived via immunoSEQ multiplex PCR, lists solely in-frame clones and lacks some. V, J and clone size are those of that table, while D and trimming were read from the DNA. The sample contains under 100,000 clones, 90% of which appear only once. The CDR3 totals 13 residues. V lost 10 bases and J 6 bases, leaving 16 bases between the germline ends. The rearrangement joins TRBV12-3 or TRBV12-4 to TRBJ1-5; maybe TRBD1 (6 bases). The sample taken for sequencing was peripheral blood. The TCR sequence derives from a man between 50 and 59 years old with acute or convalescent COVID-19. The CDR3 region has the DNA TGTGCCACCGGGGACACCAAGGGTCAGCCCCAGCATTTT. Protein product: CATGDTKGQPQHF.